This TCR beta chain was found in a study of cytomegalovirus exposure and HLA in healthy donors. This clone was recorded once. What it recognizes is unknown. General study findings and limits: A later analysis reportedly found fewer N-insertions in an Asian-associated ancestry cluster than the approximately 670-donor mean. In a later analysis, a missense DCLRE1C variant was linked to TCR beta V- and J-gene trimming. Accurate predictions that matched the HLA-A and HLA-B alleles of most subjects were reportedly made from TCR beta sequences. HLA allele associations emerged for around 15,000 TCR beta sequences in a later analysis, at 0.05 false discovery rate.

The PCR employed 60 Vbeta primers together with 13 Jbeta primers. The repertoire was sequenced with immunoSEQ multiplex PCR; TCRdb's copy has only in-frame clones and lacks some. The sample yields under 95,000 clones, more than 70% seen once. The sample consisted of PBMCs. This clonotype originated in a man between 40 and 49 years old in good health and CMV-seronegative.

The CDR3 sequence: CASSFSGFGYSGNTIYF. The CDR3 bases are TGTGCCAGCAGCTTCTCTGGCTTTGGTTACTCTGGAAACACCATATATTTT. The chain uses TRBV11-3 and TRBJ1-3; D uncertain. The CDR3 contains 17 residues. Trimming shortened V by 3 bases and J by 0 bases, and 15 bases separated the two germline ends. Germline V gene lookup returns CDR1 SGHNT and CDR2 YENEEA.